The following is a T cell receptor beta chain sequence with its context. Its matching antigen is unknown. The CDR3 length is 15 residues. J lost 9 bases, V lost 5 bases, and 9 bases had no gene match. Per germline, CDR1 MNHEY and CDR2 SMNVEV (reference sequence). The method was immunoSEQ multiplex PCR; TCRdb's version includes in-frame clones alone and lacks a portion of them. This table has about 120,000 clones, approximately 94% appearing once. The sample comes from a study of T cell responses to AZD1222 COVID-19 vaccine. Regarding the study as a whole: No day 14 peak samples; only post-peak repertoires were characterized. Elevations in Spike-specific TCR breadth and depth followed administration of two AZD1222 doses. Among spike-specific TCRs, nearly half reportedly target unmutated variant regions. A mostly white British donor set with more females was recruited, and clonal diversity was possibly underestimated.

Source: peripheral blood, taken 28 days after the second AZD1222 dose. V gene TRBV27 combines with J gene TRBJ2-1, with TRBD2 matching over 11 bases. The origin of this receptor is an adult who received the AZD1222 COVID-19 vaccine. As DNA, the CDR3 is TGTGCCAGCAGTCCAAGGGTAGCGGGAGGGCCTGAGCAGTTCTTC. Translated: CASSPRVAGGPEQFF.